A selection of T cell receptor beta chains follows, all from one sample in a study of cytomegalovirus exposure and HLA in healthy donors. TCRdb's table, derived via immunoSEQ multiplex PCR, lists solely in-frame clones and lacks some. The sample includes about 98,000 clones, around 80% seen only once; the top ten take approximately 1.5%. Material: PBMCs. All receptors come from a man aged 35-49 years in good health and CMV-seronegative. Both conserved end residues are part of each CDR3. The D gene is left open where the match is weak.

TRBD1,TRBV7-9,CASSQDRVTDTQYF
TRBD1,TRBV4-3,CASATGADTQYF
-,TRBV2,CASSDWGVQYF
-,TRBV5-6,CASTSWVSYEQYF
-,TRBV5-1,CASSSDRPAEAFF
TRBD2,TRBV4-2,CASSERGGNEQFF
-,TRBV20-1,CSGTRDYEQYF
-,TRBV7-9,CASSLSGDEQFF
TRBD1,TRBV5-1,CASSLAPGGVYEQFF
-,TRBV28,CASSPIRRLKTEAFF
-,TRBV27,CASSLGRPTNEKLFF
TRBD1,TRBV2,CASSGTGTRMGTGELFF
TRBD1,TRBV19,CASQPGQPYNEQFF
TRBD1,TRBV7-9,CSSSGQAYEQYF
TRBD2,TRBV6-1,CASTRTSGSSREQFF
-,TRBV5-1,CASSLAPARGYEQYF
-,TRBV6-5,CASSRGRGYEQYF
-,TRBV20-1,CSTNPRQSTF
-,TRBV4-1,CASSQARATEAFF